Below, 10 T cell receptor beta chains from the same sample are listed, as sequenced in a study of T-cell reconstitution after alpha-beta-depleted transplantation in children. Researchers prepared the TCRbeta library using unique molecular identifiers, the study reports. TCRdb re-called the PCR reads with MiXCR, one entry per CDR3 protein. The sample has about 110,000 distinct CDR3 sequences, 5.5% to 7% seen once. The material sequenced was PBMCs, mostly from graft donor cells, taken 360 days after TCRalphabeta/CD19-depleted stem cell transplant. Receptor source: a male patient aged 2-10 years who had a stem cell transplant for acute lymphoblastic leukemia, so the T cells may come from the graft donor.

This clonotype was counted ten times or more. The chain recombines TRBV4-2 with TRBJ2-7, with 11 bases fitting TRBD2. V lost 1 base, J lost 3 bases, and 5 bases stayed unmatched. The CDR3 is made up of 16 amino acids. From germline, CDR1 is LGHNA and CDR2 YNFKEQ. Written as DNA, the CDR3 is TGTGCCAGCAGCCAAGCTACTAGCGGGAGTGGCTACGAGCAGTACTTC. This codes for CASSQATSGSGYEQYF.

This clonotype was detected many times. V and J are TRBV4-2 and TRBJ2-3; 9 bases fit TRBD2. The CDR3 totals 16 residues. V lost 5 bases, J lost 3 bases, and 9 bases stayed unmatched. Germline-derived CDR1 and CDR2 are LGHNA and YNFKEQ. DNA of the CDR3: TGTGCCAGCAGCTACCTACTAGCGGGTTTAACAGATACGCAGTATTTT. Encoded protein: CASSYLLAGLTDTQYF.

This clonotype was picked up a small number of times. The chain is built from TRBV27 and TRBJ2-7; maybe TRBD2 (5 bases). CDR3 length: 12 amino acids. Between the trimmed V and J ends, which lost 6 bases and 7 bases, there was a span of 13 bases. CDR1 and CDR2 from the germline V gene are MNHEY and SMNVEV (reference sequence). The CDR3 region is CASSTITGEQYF. CDR3 coding DNA: TGTGCCAGCAGCACAATAACGGGGGAGCAGTACTTC.

Ten or more counts support this clonotype. The CDR3 reads CASSLFSSALYNEQFF. In DNA form, the CDR3 reads TGCGCCAGCAGCCTCTTTAGCTCGGCACTCTACAATGAGCAGTTCTTC. The rearrangement uses TRBV4-3 and TRBJ2-1; D ambiguous. V was clipped by 4 bases and J by 3 bases, with 16 bases between them. This CDR3 has 16 residues. CDR1 and CDR2 from the germline V gene are LGHNA and YSLEER.

This clonotype appeared a few times. This chain connects TRBV6-1 to TRBJ1-2; TRBD1 agrees at 8 bases. Germline V CDR1 and CDR2: MNHNS, SASEGT. The CDR3 spans 12 residues. V trimming: 5 bases; J trimming: 12 bases; junction bases outside the gene matches: 8. The CDR3 DNA reads as TGTGCCAGCAGTCTGCCGACAGGGGACAACACCTTC. This codes for CASSLPTGDNTF.

This clonotype showed up just a few times. The rearrangement uses TRBV4-3 and TRBJ1-2; no reliable D call. Germline V gives CDR1 LGHNA, CDR2 YSLEER. The V gene lost 0 bases and the J gene lost 4 bases, with 9 bases spanning the gap. The CDR3 spans 14 residues. CDR3 amino acids: CASSQDRSIYGYTF. Here the CDR3 DNA reads TGCGCCAGCAGCCAAGATAGGAGTATCTATGGCTACACCTTC.

Concerning this clonotype itself: A read error may account for a junction end that differs from germline. The chain recombines TRBV28 with TRBJ1-1; D ambiguous. CDR3 size: 14 residues. From germline, CDR1 is MDHEN and CDR2 SYDVKM. Here the CDR3 DNA reads TGTGCCAGCAGCCTGGCTCAATCGAACACTGAAGTTTTCTTT. As protein: CASSLAQSNTEVFF.

This clonotype came up a few times. This chain uses TRBV7-3 with TRBJ2-2; D could derive from TRBD1 or TRBD2 (5 bases each). Trimming stripped 5 bases from V and 7 bases from J, with 20 bases between. This CDR3 is built from 16 residues. Germline CDR1 SGHTA, CDR2 FQGTGA. CDR3 sequence (DNA): TGTGCCAGCAGCCGCTTCGTGGGGGAGAATATCGGGGAGCTGTTTTTT. This gives the protein CASSRFVGENIGELFF. The whole variable domain, remainder taken from reference TRBV7-3 and TRBJ2-2, is GAGVSQTPSNKVTEKGKYVELRCDPISGHTALYWYRQSLGQGPEFLIYFQGTGAADDSGLPNDRFFAVRPEGSVSTLKIQRTERGDSAVYLCASSRFVGENIGELFFGEGSRLTVL.

This rearrangement joins TRBV20-1 to TRBJ2-1, with 13 bases aligning to TRBD2. The ends lost 3 bases at V and 0 bases at J; junction bases unmatched: 5. Germline CDR1 reads DFQATT; CDR2 reads SNEGSKA (reference sequence). There are 17 residues in the CDR3. CDR3 nucleotide sequence: TGCAGTGCTAGCGGGACTAGCGGGGCCAGCTCCTACAATGAGCAGTTCTTC. Amino acids: CSASGTSGASSYNEQFF.

This clonotype was detected ten times or more. V and J are TRBV29-1 and TRBJ1-5, with unresolved D. There are 15 residues in the CDR3. Trimming took 0 bases from V and 3 from J, leaving 12 bases between them. Germline V gene data show CDR1 as SQVTM and CDR2 as ANQGSEA. CDR3 protein: CSVEDPRGYNQPQHF. As DNA, the CDR3 is TGCAGCGTTGAAGATCCAAGAGGGTACAATCAGCCCCAGCATTTT.